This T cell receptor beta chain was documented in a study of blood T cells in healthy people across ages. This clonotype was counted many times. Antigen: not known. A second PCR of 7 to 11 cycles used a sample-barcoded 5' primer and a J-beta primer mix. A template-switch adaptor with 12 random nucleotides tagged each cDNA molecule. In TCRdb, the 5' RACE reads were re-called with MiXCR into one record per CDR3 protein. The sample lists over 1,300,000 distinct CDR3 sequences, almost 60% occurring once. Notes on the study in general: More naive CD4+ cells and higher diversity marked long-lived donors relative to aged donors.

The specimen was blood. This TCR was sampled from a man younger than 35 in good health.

Here the CDR3 reads CSARGPSLDNEQFF. CDR3 nucleotides: TGCAGTGCTAGAGGCCCAAGCCTAGACAATGAGCAGTTCTTC. This chain joins TRBV20-1 and TRBJ2-1; D is uncertain. CDR1 is DFQATT, CDR2 SNEGSKA, per germline (reference sequence). The V and J ends lost 1 base and 5 bases respectively, with 12 bases between them. The CDR3 spans 14 residues.